Presented here are 20 T cell receptor beta chains from one specimen sequenced in a study of T cell responses to AZD1222 COVID-19 vaccine. Assay used: immunoSEQ multiplex PCR; TCRdb lists only in-frame clones, some missing. Found here are 150,000 or so clones, around 86% of them singletons; the top ten hold approximately 20%. Sequencing used peripheral blood, obtained on day 0 of AZD1222 vaccination. The receptors derive from an adult in good health.

The rearrangement joins TRBV10-3 to TRBJ1-3; D gene uncertain. V was trimmed by 11 bases and J by 0 bases, leaving 11 bases between them. Germline values: CDR1 ENHRY, CDR2 SYGVKD. The CDR3 runs to 13 residues. The CDR3, as DNA: TGTGCCCCTCACCTCGACTCTGGAAACACCATATATTTT. It specifies CAPHLDSGNTIYF.

V gene TRBV18 combines with J gene TRBJ1-5, with a weak D call TRBD1 (5 bases). CDR1 is KGHSH and CDR2 is LQKENI in the germline V gene. This CDR3 spans 15 amino acids. The germline V and J ends were trimmed by 4 bases and 5 bases, with 15 bases remaining between them. DNA for the CDR3: TGTGCCAGCTCACGGGGACGGCCGGTCGATCAGCCCCAGCATTTT. As protein: CASSRGRPVDQPQHF.

V usage is TRBV6-6 and J usage is TRBJ2-4, with TRBD1 matching 8 bases. Germline loops: CDR1 MNHNY, CDR2 SVGAGI (reference sequence). CDR3 length: 15 residues. V dropped 4 bases and J dropped 6; count of bases not matched to a gene: 8. CDR3 amino acids: CASSSGGTGANIQYF. DNA of the CDR3: TGTGCCAGCAGTTCCGGCGGGACAGGCGCAAACATTCAGTACTTC.

Here the CDR3 DNA reads TGTGCCAGCAGCTTGGGCATCAATCAGCCCCAGCATTTT. Its protein product is CASSLGINQPQHF. The chain is built from TRBV5-8 and TRBJ1-5; D not resolved. Germline V gene sequence: CDR1 SGHTS, CDR2 YDEGEE. Trimming pared 0 bases from V and 3 bases from J, leaving 4 bases between. The CDR3 runs to 13 residues.

This clone was counted only a few times. The chain links TRBV11-2 to TRBJ1-3; a possible D gene is TRBD1 (5 bases). The CDR3 runs to 15 residues. Germline values: CDR1 SGHAT, CDR2 FQNNGV. Trimming pared 5 bases from V and 4 bases from J, leaving 15 bases between. The CDR3 sequence is CASSPSGQGGNTIYF. CDR3 DNA: TGTGCCAGCAGCCCTTCGGGTCAGGGAGGAAACACCATATATTTT.

The rearrangement joins TRBV3-1 (or the pseudogene TRBV3-2) to TRBJ2-6, with a tentative D call TRBD1 (6 bases). The CDR3 extends over 16 amino acids. Germline lookup yields CDR1 LGHDT and CDR2 YNNKEL (reference sequence). V lost 3 bases to trimming and J lost 4 bases, with 13 bases between them. CDR3 nucleotide sequence: TGTGCCAGCAGCCATCTGACAGGCTCCGGGGCCAACGTCCTGACTTTC. Protein sequence: CASSHLTGSGANVLTF.

This chain joins TRBV6-2 or TRBV6-3 and TRBJ2-7; D call uncertain. CDR1 and CDR2 (germline): MNHEY, SVGEGT. The germline V and J ends were trimmed by 2 bases and 4 bases, with 9 bases remaining between them. The CDR3 covers 13 residues. The CDR3 sequence is CASSYAWGYEQYF. CDR3 DNA sequence: TGTGCCAGCAGTTACGCGTGGGGTTACGAGCAGTACTTC.

The chain is built from TRBV5-5 and TRBJ1-2; unclear D gene. This CDR3 has 15 residues. Germline CDR1 reads SGHKS; CDR2 reads YYEKEE (reference sequence). Trimming took 6 bases from V and 5 from J, leaving 20 bases between them. The CDR3 region is CASTSTWSAGYGYTF. CDR3 in DNA: TGTGCCAGCACCTCTACCTGGTCCGCCGGTTATGGCTACACCTTC.

The chain recombines TRBV9 with TRBJ1-1, with TRBD1 matching 9 bases. This CDR3 has 14 amino acids. Germline assignment: CDR1 SGDLS and CDR2 YYNGEE. The ends lost 5 bases at V and 11 bases at J; junction bases unmatched: 13. The CDR3 sequence: CASRAIQGASPAFF. The CDR3 DNA follows: TGTGCCAGCAGGGCTATACAGGGGGCGTCGCCGGCTTTCTTT.

The chain carries TRBV9 and TRBJ2-2, with D tentatively TRBD1 (6 bases). Deletions cut 0 bases from V and 5 bases from J, with 8 bases between. This CDR3 contains 14 residues. The germline gives CDR1 SGDLS, CDR2 YYNGEE. As DNA, the CDR3 is TGTGCCAGCAGCGTAGGAGGGGGTACCGGGGAGCTGTTTTTT. Translation: CASSVGGGTGELFF. The full variable domain, rest sourced from reference TRBV9 and TRBJ2-2, is DSGVTQTPKHLITATGQRVTLRCSPRSGDLSVYWYQQSLDQGLQFLIQYYNGEERAKGNILERFSAQQFPDLHSELNLSSLELGDSALYFCASSVGGGTGELFFGEGSRLTVL.

The J gene is TRBJ2-3, the V gene TRBV5-1; perhaps TRBD1 as D (5 bases). The length of the CDR3 is 15 residues. The ends were cut back, 4 bases at V and 1 base at J, with 13 bases in the middle. Germline CDR1 and CDR2: SGHRS and YFSETQ. CDR3 in amino acids: CASSLGHLGTDTQYF. DNA for the CDR3: TGCGCCAGCAGCCTCGGACACTTGGGCACAGATACGCAGTATTTT.

V usage is TRBV6-4 and J usage is TRBJ2-2; 8 nucleotides agree with TRBD2. CDR3 size: 15 residues. The germline CDR1 and CDR2 sequences are MRHNA and SNTAGT. Trimming at V came to 5 bases and at J to 4 bases, leaving 6 bases not matched to a gene. The CDR3, as DNA: TGTGCCAGCAGTCGTAGCGGGGCCTCCACCGGGGAGCTGTTTTTT. Its translation is CASSRSGASTGELFF.

This sequence joins TRBV7-8 and TRBJ1-2; 10 nucleotides line up with TRBD1. The CDR3 has 18 residues. Trimming at V came to 1 base and at J to 3 bases, leaving 11 bases not matched to a gene. Per germline, CDR1 SGHVS and CDR2 FQNEAQ. CDR3 coding DNA: TGTGCCAGCAGCTTAGAGGCGGGGACAGGGGTGGCGCACTATGGCTACACCTTC. Translating gives CASSLEAGTGVAHYGYTF.

V and J are TRBV4-3 and TRBJ1-6; 10 positions agree with TRBD1. The ends lost 4 bases at V and 7 bases at J; junction bases unmatched: 1. The CDR3 totals 14 residues. In germline, CDR1 is LGHNA, CDR2 YSLEER. In DNA form, the CDR3 reads TGCGCCAGCAGCCGGGGACAGGGGAATTCACCCCTCCACTTT. Amino acids: CASSRGQGNSPLHF.

V gene TRBV28 combines with J gene TRBJ2-7; D is perhaps TRBD1 (6 bases). Trimming left V 4 bases short and J 2 bases short, with 12 bases between. The CDR3 spans 14 residues. CDR1 and CDR2 (germline): MDHEN, SYDVKM. The CDR3 DNA sequence: TGTGCCAGCAGTTCGACAGGAAAAACCTACGAGCAGTACTTC. Translation gives CASSSTGKTYEQYF. Looking up the rest from reference TRBV28 and TRBJ2-7 gives the full variable domain: DVKVTQSSRYLVKRTGEKVFLECVQDMDHENMFWYRQDPGLGLRLIYFSYDVKMKEKGDIPEGYSVSREKKERFSLILESASTNQTSMYLCASSSTGKTYEQYFGPGTRLTVT.

This clone was seen more than once but under ten times. The chain carries TRBV28 and TRBJ2-1; no definite D call. The CDR3 length is 15 residues. V was clipped by 3 bases and J by 5 bases, with 14 bases between them. Germline V gives CDR1 MDHEN, CDR2 SYDVKM. The CDR3 nucleotides read TGTGCCAGCAGTTTTACGAACCCACCTAACAATGAGCAGTTCTTC. Protein product: CASSFTNPPNNEQFF. Based on the CDR3 plus reference TRBV28 and TRBJ2-1, the full variable domain is DVKVTQSSRYLVKRTGEKVFLECVQDMDHENMFWYRQDPGLGLRLIYFSYDVKMKEKGDIPEGYSVSREKKERFSLILESASTNQTSMYLCASSFTNPPNNEQFFGPGTRLTVL.

The chain recombines TRBV4-3 with TRBJ2-1, with D tentatively TRBD1 (5 bases). Per the germline V gene, CDR1 is LGHNA and CDR2 is YSLEER. The length of the CDR3 is 17 residues. V was cut by 1 base and J by 3 bases, with 16 bases left in between. CDR3 coding DNA: TGCGCCAGCAGCCAAGTTCCGTGGGCAGGGAACTACAATGAGCAGTTCTTC. It encodes CASSQVPWAGNYNEQFF.

V is TRBV6-5 and J is TRBJ2-1, with 8 bases fitting TRBD1. J lost 8 bases, V lost 2 bases, and 5 bases had no gene match. Germline V gene data show CDR1 as MNHEY and CDR2 as SVGAGI. The CDR3 is made up of 14 amino acids. CDR3 nucleotide sequence: TGTGCCAGCAGTTACCTCCAGGGGGCCGATGAGCAGTTCTTC. As protein: CASSYLQGADEQFF.

CDR3 DNA sequence: TGTGCCAGCAGCCCGGGACTAGCTTGGGAGCAGTTCTTC. Translating it yields CASSPGLAWEQFF. The rearrangement joins TRBV7-2 to TRBJ2-1; 9 nucleotides align to TRBD2. This CDR3 contains 13 residues. V lost 5 bases and J lost 10; bases outside the gene matches: 6. Per the germline V gene, CDR1 is SGHTA and CDR2 is FQGNSA.

DNA for the CDR3: TGTGCCAGCAGGATCCAGGGAGGGGAATCACCCCTCCACTTT. Translating it yields CASRIQGGESPLHF. V usage is TRBV28 and J usage is TRBJ1-6; possible D gene TRBD1, 5 bases. The germline gives CDR1 MDHEN, CDR2 SYDVKM. This CDR3 has 14 residues. V dropped 6 bases and J dropped 10 bases, with 16 bases sitting between them.